These 10 T cell receptor beta chains were all obtained from the same sample, sequenced in a study of T cell repertoires in cytomegalovirus infection. TCRdb processed the reads anew with MiXCR; each CDR3 protein has one entry. The sample lists hundreds of thousands of distinct CDR3 sequences, 6.5% seen once, with 5.5% to 8% in the top ten. Sequencing used PBMCs. The receptors come from a human donor in good health (CMV status not recorded). Some clones in this sample may be carry-over from other donors' samples.

This clonotype has a handful of counts. The chain couples TRBV7-2 to TRBJ2-7; TRBD1 aligns across 9 bases. The ends lost 5 bases at V and 7 bases at J; junction bases unmatched: 6. Germline CDR1 reads SGHTA; CDR2 reads FQGNSA. This CDR3 spans 13 amino acids. Here the CDR3 DNA reads TGTGCCAGCAGCACCCGACAGGGGGGTGAGCAGTACTTC. Amino acids: CASSTRQGGEQYF.

The chain links TRBV28 to TRBJ1-2; 9 bases line up with TRBD1. The CDR3 length is 14 residues. Trimming removed 5 bases from V and 6 bases from J; junction bases left unmatched: 7. Germline lookup yields CDR1 MDHEN and CDR2 SYDVKM. CDR3 region: CASSDPDRGHGYTF. CDR3 sequence (DNA): TGTGCCAGCAGTGATCCGGACAGGGGCCATGGCTACACCTTC.

This clonotype appeared many times. V and J are TRBV12-3 or TRBV12-4 and TRBJ1-4, with 7 bases identical to TRBD1. This CDR3 spans 14 amino acids. Trimming removed 6 bases from V and 8 bases from J; junction bases left unmatched: 9. As DNA, the CDR3 is TGTGCCAGCAGGACCCCGGGACAGATCGAAAAACTGTTTTTT. Translation: CASRTPGQIEKLFF.

This clonotype occurred many times. The chain recombines TRBV20-1 with TRBJ2-5, with D unresolved. Germline V gene sequence: CDR1 DFQATT, CDR2 SNEGSKA (reference sequence). The CDR3 runs 13 residues. Trimming removed 4 bases at V and 1 base at J, with 10 bases between. CDR3 amino acids: CSAIQLPQETQYF. The CDR3 coding sequence is TGCAGTGCTATACAGCTGCCCCAAGAGACCCAGTACTTC.

J is TRBJ1-1 and V is TRBV5-5; the D is unclear. V lost 3 bases and J 7 bases, leaving 7 bases between the germline ends. Looked up from germline, CDR1 is SGHKS and CDR2 is YYEKEE (reference sequence). This CDR3 is built from 11 residues. DNA for the CDR3: TGTGCCAGCAGCTCCATCGATGAAGCTTTCTTT. Translating gives CASSSIDEAFF.

This clonotype was observed at least ten times. The V and J genes are TRBV12-3 or TRBV12-4 and TRBJ2-5; D not certain. The CDR3 runs to 12 residues. With 5 bases removed from V and 3 bases from J, the gap between germline ends came to 7 bases. This CDR3 reads CASSQLKETQYF. The CDR3 region has the DNA TGTGCCAGCAGTCAACTGAAAGAGACCCAGTACTTC.

This clonotype was detected ten times or more. This CDR3 is CASSMGFLARTEAFF. The CDR3 region has the DNA TGTGCCAGTAGTATGGGCTTCCTTGCGCGAACTGAAGCTTTCTTT. V and J are TRBV19 and TRBJ1-1; no clear D gene. V gave up 3 bases and J gave up 5 bases, with 16 bases separating them. This CDR3 comprises 15 residues. The germline gives CDR1 LNHDA, CDR2 SQIVND (reference sequence).

This clonotype was detected many times. The chain uses TRBV19 and TRBJ1-5; D gene unclear. From germline, CDR1 is LNHDA and CDR2 SQIVND (reference sequence). The CDR3 extends over 15 amino acids. Trimming cost V 2 bases and J 1 base, with 9 bases left between them. The CDR3 bases are TGTGCCAGTAGTATAATTACCCAGAGCAATCAGCCCCAGCATTTT. Protein: CASSIITQSNQPQHF.

A few counts support this clonotype. The rearrangement uses TRBV12-3 or TRBV12-4 and TRBJ2-1; D is undetermined. V dropped 2 bases and J dropped 3 bases, with 11 bases sitting between them. CDR3 length: 15 amino acids. CDR3 nucleotide sequence: TGTGCCAGCAGTTTATCTCCCGATATCTACAATGAGCAGTTCTTC. Protein product: CASSLSPDIYNEQFF.

The sample holds many counts of this clonotype. This chain links TRBV7-9 with TRBJ2-3; possibly TRBD1 for D (5 bases). The CDR3 runs to 11 residues. Germline CDR1 SEHNR, CDR2 FQNEAQ (reference sequence). Trimming pared 10 bases from V and 6 bases from J, leaving 11 bases between. CDR3: CAIQGGDTQYF. CDR3 sequence (DNA): TGTGCCATCCAGGGTGGTGATACGCAGTATTTT. The whole variable domain, filled in from reference TRBV7-9 and TRBJ2-3, reads DTGVSQNPRHKITKRGQNVTFRCDPISEHNRLYWYRQTLGQGPEFLTYFQNEAQLEKSRLLSDRFSAERPKGSFSTLEIQRTEQGDSAMYLCAIQGGDTQYFGPGTRLTVL.